This TCR beta chain was identified in a study of shared clonotypes between healthy human individuals. Naive CD8 cells lacked CD45RO, underwent positive selection for CCR7 and left out terminally differentiated effector memory CD45RA+ cells. All the donors were Caucasian adults who lived in Nashville, Tennessee. Assay: immunoSEQ multiplex PCR; the TCRdb copy retains only in-frame clones and omits some. Found here are about 2.1 million clones, roughly 95% of them singletons; the top ten hold under 2%. The CDR3 sequence is 15 residues long. J was trimmed by 1 base and V by 5 bases; bases with no gene match: 7. Germline V gene data show CDR1 as PRHDT and CDR2 as FYEKMQ (reference sequence).

The V gene is TRBV13, the J gene TRBJ1-1; 7 positions agree with TRBD1. The receptor was isolated from a man younger than 30 in good health. Some clones in this sample may be carry-over from other donors' samples. Material: naive CD8+ T cells from PBMCs. The CDR3 DNA sequence: TGTGCCAGCAGCCTGAGACAGGGAGCGAACACTGAAGCTTTCTTT. Translating it yields CASSLRQGANTEAFF.